Sequencing of this T cell receptor (beta chain) was carried out in a study of radiotherapy plus CTLA-4 blockade in lung cancer. Profiling relied on immunoSEQ multiplex PCR, and the TCRdb table lists in-frame clones only, not all of them. Among 45,000 to 55,000 clones listed, less than 90% were seen once. This clone occurred a few times. V lost 5 bases to trimming and J lost 3 bases; unmatched junction nucleotides: 11. The germline V gene encodes CDR1 SNHLY and CDR2 FYNNEI. The CDR3 length is 16 residues. The chain has TRBV2 and TRBJ2-3; 7 bases are a match to TRBD2. This clonotype originated in a human donor with non-small cell lung cancer that progressed on radiotherapy plus ipilimumab. Some clones in this sample may be carry-over from other donors' samples. The sample consisted of peripheral blood, taken from a patient treated with radiotherapy plus ipilimumab. As DNA, the CDR3 is TGTGCCAGCAGTCCGCCCGGGACTACCTTGACAGATACGCAGTATTTT. Amino acid sequence: CASSPPGTTLTDTQYF.